This TCR beta chain appears in the sequencing data of a study of T cell responses to AZD1222 COVID-19 vaccine. Study summary: Pooled in the analysis were second doses at about 4 or about 12 weeks.

Study-wide results and limits: Only 5 or 6 people who got AZD1222 tested seropositive at baseline. Increased Spike-specific TCR breadth and depth were observed after two AZD1222 doses. Per reports, nearly half of all spike-specific TCRs target regions that are unmutated in variants.

As concerns this clone: Its antigen is not identified.

Sequencing used immunoSEQ multiplex PCR; TCRdb keeps in-frame clones, though not all of them. The sample shows about 150,000 clones, about 91% of them seen only once. Trimming removed 7 bases at V and 8 bases at J, with 14 bases between. From germline, CDR1 is MNHEY and CDR2 SVGAGI. This CDR3 has 12 residues. The clonotype was recovered from an adult in good health. The J gene is TRBJ1-2, the V gene TRBV6-5, with D possibly being TRBD1 (5 bases). Material: peripheral blood, obtained on day 0 of AZD1222 vaccination. In DNA, the CDR3 is TGTGCCAGCAAGCATGGGGCTCAGGGCTACACCTTC. This codes for CASKHGAQGYTF.